The source of this T cell receptor (beta chain) is a study of shared clonotypes between healthy human individuals. Study-wide background: Each donor had three CD4 naive, three CD4 memory, two CD8 naive and one CD8 memory plate.

Trimming removed 1 base from V and 0 bases from J, with 9 bases in between. Germline V CDR1 and CDR2: SGHAT, FQNNGV. This CDR3 has 15 residues. Data came from immunoSEQ multiplex PCR; TCRdb stores just in-frame clones and leaves some out. The repertoire has 2,500,000 or so clones, around nine tenths of them found once; the top ten carry 0.14%. Material for sequencing was naive CD4+ T cells sorted from blood. As for subset: CD45RA+ positively selected. The clonotype comes from a young man in good health. This chain connects TRBV11-2 to TRBJ1-1, with D unclear. The CDR3 bases are TGTGCCAGCAGCTTAGTGGGGAGTTTGAACACTGAAGCTTTCTTT. Amino acid sequence: CASSLVGSLNTEAFF.